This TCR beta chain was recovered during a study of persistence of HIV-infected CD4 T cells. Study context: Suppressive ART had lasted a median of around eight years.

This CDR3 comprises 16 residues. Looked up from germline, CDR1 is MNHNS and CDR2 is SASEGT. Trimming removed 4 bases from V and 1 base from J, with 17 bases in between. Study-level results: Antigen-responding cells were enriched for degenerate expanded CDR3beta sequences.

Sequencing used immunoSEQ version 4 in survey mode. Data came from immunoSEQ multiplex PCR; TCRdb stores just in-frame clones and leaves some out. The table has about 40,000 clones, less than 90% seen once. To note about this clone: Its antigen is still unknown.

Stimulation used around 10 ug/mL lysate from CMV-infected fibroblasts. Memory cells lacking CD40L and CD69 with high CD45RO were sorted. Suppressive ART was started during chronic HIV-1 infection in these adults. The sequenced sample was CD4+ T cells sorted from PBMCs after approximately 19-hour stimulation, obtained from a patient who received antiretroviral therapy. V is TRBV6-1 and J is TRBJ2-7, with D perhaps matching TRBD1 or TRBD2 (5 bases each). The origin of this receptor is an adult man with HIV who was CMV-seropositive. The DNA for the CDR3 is TGTGCCAGCAGTGTTGGGGAGACAGCCTTTTCCTACGAGCAGTACTTC. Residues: CASSVGETAFSYEQYF.